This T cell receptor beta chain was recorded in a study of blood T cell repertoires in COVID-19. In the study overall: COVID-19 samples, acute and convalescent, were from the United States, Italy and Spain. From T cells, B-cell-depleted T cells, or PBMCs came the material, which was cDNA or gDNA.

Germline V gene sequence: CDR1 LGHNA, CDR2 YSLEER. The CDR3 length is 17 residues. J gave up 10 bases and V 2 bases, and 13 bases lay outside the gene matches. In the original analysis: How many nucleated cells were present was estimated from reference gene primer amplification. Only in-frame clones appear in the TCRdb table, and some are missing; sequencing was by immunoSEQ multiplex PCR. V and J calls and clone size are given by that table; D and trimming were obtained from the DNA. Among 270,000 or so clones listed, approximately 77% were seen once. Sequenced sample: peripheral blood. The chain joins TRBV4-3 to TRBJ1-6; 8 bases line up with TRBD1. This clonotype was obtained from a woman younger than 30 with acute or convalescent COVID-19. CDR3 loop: CASSQNLDRATVSPLHF. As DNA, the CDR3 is TGCGCCAGCAGCCAAAACCTGGACAGGGCCACGGTATCACCCCTCCACTTT.